This T cell receptor beta chain was profiled in a study of blood T cell repertoires in COVID-19 (dated by TCRdb to 2020 to 2022). Study-wide context: Samples from collaborators originated in the United States, Italy and Spain and spanned both the acute and convalescent phases of COVID-19. The prospective study material was composed of cDNA or gDNA derived from T cells, B-cell-depleted T cells, or PBMCs. Deeply sampled blood TCRbeta repertoires from subjects exposed to, actively infected with, or recovered from COVID-19 were included in the dataset. The repertoires were released in a freely available public database meant as a resource for research on the immune response to SARS-CoV-2. The samples were drawn from the first 160 participants of the ongoing ImmuneRACE study and from some 1,300 subjects provided by 6 global collaborators. Sample metadata almost always included a de-identified subject ID, COVID-19 status, age in years and sex. Where available, HLA class I and class II types were taken from metadata supplied by the sample provider and were not determined by assay-based typing. Overall results and qualifications from the work: How much clinical and demographic metadata was included differed by source and by participant, and the metadata was provided uncurated.

Concerning this clone itself: Its binding antigen is unknown. Within one base of it there is no much larger clone, and no base qualities were kept.

V is trimmed back by 0 bases and J by 6 bases, and the junction contains 7 bases that no gene match accounts for. Measured from the cysteine to the phenylalanine, the CDR3 is 15 residues long. Solely the CDR3 DNA is kept, with 45 bases framed from the first base. Samples from volunteer blood donors who had recovered from COVID-19 were contributed by a second Seattle source. Whole blood was collected in K2EDTA tubes by collaborating institutions according to the institutions' own protocols. For TCRbeta analysis, collaborator samples were shipped as frozen whole blood, as isolated PBMCs, or as DNA extracted from either sample type. TCRbeta CDR3 regions were amplified from genomic DNA by means of the immunoSEQ Assay, a bias-controlled multiplex PCR. From the authors' description of their analysis: Within the assay, amplification of reference gene primers was used to estimate how many nucleated cells each sample contained. To quantify the absolute abundance of each unique TCRbeta CDR3 rearrangement, sequence reads were collapsed and filtered. For each sample, productive Simpson clonality was calculated as the square root of Simpson's diversity index over productive rearrangements. TCRdb re-hosts the immuneACCESS table, in-frame sequences only. Its copies lack some clones; in the studies checked, an unresolved V gene accounts for under half of them, and the cause for the rest is not known. D and trimming come from the DNA, and the V and J calls and clone size come from that table. The sample records about 300,000 clones, over 80% of which are singletons. About 1.6% of the sample rests with the top ten.

The sequencing input was peripheral blood. Recombination joined TRBV23-1 with TRBJ1-1; 7 of the junction bases match TRBD1. TRBV23-1 is sorted into the ORF group, with uncertain function. The origin of this receptor is a woman between 35 and 50 years old who had recovered from COVID-19. The CDR3 in this case is CASSQSATGPSEAFF. The nucleotides are TGCGCCAGCAGTCAATCGGCGACAGGGCCGTCTGAAGCTTTCTTT.